The 16 T cell receptor beta chains presented below share a single source sample, sequenced in a study of PD-L1 blockade in urothelial cancer. TCRdb's copy holds only in-frame clones and misses some; the assay was immunoSEQ multiplex PCR. The sample lists 45,000 to 60,000 clones, approximately 90% occurring once. Sequences were derived from PBMCs, sampled around atezolizumab (anti-PD-L1) treatment. These receptors were obtained from a man aged 60 to 69 with urothelial cancer.

This clone has more than one count but fewer than ten. The V and J genes are TRBV5-6 and TRBJ1-5; possible D gene TRBD1, 5 bases. Germline V CDR1 and CDR2: SGHDT, YYEEEE. Trimming cost V 4 bases and J 4 bases, with 12 bases left between them. The CDR3 is 14 amino acids. CDR3 in amino acids: CASSTGRGNQPQHF. CDR3 DNA sequence: TGTGCCAGCAGCACGGGACGGGGGAATCAGCCCCAGCATTTT.

The V and J genes are TRBV29-1 and TRBJ2-5; no clear D gene. The V and J ends lost 0 bases and 5 bases respectively, with 13 bases between them. The CDR3 totals 14 residues. The germline gives CDR1 SQVTM, CDR2 ANQGSEA. CDR3 in amino acids: CSVEDYPSGETQYF. CDR3 nucleotides: TGCAGCGTTGAAGATTATCCTAGTGGTGAGACCCAGTACTTC. Complete variable domain (other parts from reference TRBV29-1 and TRBJ2-5): SAVISQKPSRDICQRGTSLTIQCQVDSQVTMMFWYRQQPGQSLTLIATANQGSEATYESGFVIDKFPISRPNLTFSTLTVSNMSPEDSSIYLCSVEDYPSGETQYFGPGTRLLVL.

This rearrangement joins TRBV6-1 to TRBJ1-2; possibly TRBD1 for D (5 bases). The V end was cut by 3 bases, the J end by 0 bases, with 5 bases between. The CDR3 runs to 13 residues. The germline gives CDR1 MNHNS, CDR2 SASEGT. The CDR3 bases are TGTGCCAGCAGTGAGACAGCTAACTATGGCTACACCTTC. Residues: CASSETANYGYTF.

This chain links TRBV15 with TRBJ2-7, with 7 bases fitting TRBD1. This CDR3 has 14 residues. Germline lookup yields CDR1 LNHNV and CDR2 YYDKDF (reference sequence). V lost 0 bases, J lost 4 bases, and 3 bases stayed unmatched. In DNA, the CDR3 is TGTGCCACCAGCAGAGATAGGGGGCCGTACGAGCAGTACTTC. Its protein product is CATSRDRGPYEQYF.

Of note for this clone: The identical CDR3 is also encoded by other nucleotide sequences in the sample. This chain connects TRBV5-1 to TRBJ2-5; the match to TRBD2 covers 7 bases. CDR1 and CDR2 from the germline V gene are SGHRS and YFSETQ. J gave up 4 bases and V 0 bases, and 0 bases lay outside the gene matches. The CDR3 is made up of 13 amino acids. The CDR3 DNA follows: TGCGCCAGCAGCTTGGGGGGGGGAGAGACCCAGTACTTC. Translation: CASSLGGGETQYF.

The CDR3 bases are TGTGCCAGCAGCCAATCGTACAGTAGCAATCAGCCCCAGCATTTT. It translates to CASSQSYSSNQPQHF. V is TRBV16 and J is TRBJ1-5; D unclear. Germline lookup yields CDR1 KGHSY and CDR2 FQNENV. The CDR3 runs 15 residues. Trimming stripped 0 bases from V and 0 bases from J, with 6 bases between.

This clone was found once. CDR3 protein: CASSRTGTYGYTF. CDR3 sequence (DNA): TGTGCCAGCAGTAGGACAGGAACATATGGCTACACCTTC. This chain joins TRBV2 and TRBJ1-2; 7 bases map to TRBD1. The CDR3 consists of 13 residues. Trimming cost V 5 bases and J 5 bases; bases outside gene matches: 5. Germline assignment: CDR1 SNHLY and CDR2 FYNNEI.

The J gene is TRBJ2-1, the V gene TRBV5-1; a weak D match, TRBD1 (5 bases). Germline loops: CDR1 SGHRS, CDR2 YFSETQ. The germline V and J ends were trimmed by 4 bases and 6 bases, with 14 bases remaining between them. This CDR3 has 14 residues. The CDR3 bases are TGCGCCAGCAGCCTCCCTTGGGGCCTCAATGAGCAGTTCTTC. Translation gives CASSLPWGLNEQFF.

This chain uses TRBV4-2 with TRBJ2-4; TRBD2 aligns across 7 bases. Trimming cost V 0 bases and J 1 base; bases outside gene matches: 6. The germline CDR1 and CDR2 sequences are LGHNA and YNFKEQ. This CDR3 has 17 residues. CDR3 sequence reads: CASSQEGGGSAKNIQYF. Here the CDR3 DNA reads TGTGCCAGCAGCCAAGAAGGCGGGGGTTCGGCCAAAAACATTCAGTACTTC.

The chain is built from TRBV11-2 and TRBJ1-2; tentative D call: TRBD1 (5 bases). The CDR3 has 15 residues. Trimming removed 1 base at V and 4 bases at J, with 13 bases between. CDR1 is SGHAT, CDR2 FQNNGV, per germline. In DNA, the CDR3 is TGTGCCAGCAGCTTAGCGGGGGTCCCTTTCTATGGCTACACCTTC. Its protein is CASSLAGVPFYGYTF.

The rearrangement joins TRBV5-1 to TRBJ2-6, with no clear D. This CDR3 has 15 residues. Germline CDR1 reads SGHRS; CDR2 reads YFSETQ. Trimming cost V 3 bases and J 0 bases, with 7 bases left between them. CDR3 nucleotide sequence: TGCGCCAGCAGCTACGGGTACTCTGGGGCCAACGTCCTGACTTTC. Amino acids: CASSYGYSGANVLTF.

The gene calls are TRBV5-1 and TRBJ1-2; no firm D call. The CDR3 is made up of 14 amino acids. Germline CDR1 and CDR2: SGHRS and YFSETQ. V lost 4 bases and J lost 6, with 16 bases in between. CDR3 DNA: TGCGCCAGCAGCCCCGGACTCCCCTTGAATGGCTACACCTTC. This sequence encodes CASSPGLPLNGYTF.

The rearrangement uses TRBV6-5 and TRBJ2-5; D might be TRBD2 (6 bases). The CDR3 consists of 13 residues. Trimming took off 6 bases at V and 6 bases at J, with 14 bases between the two ends. The germline V gene has CDR1 MNHEY and CDR2 SVGAGI. CDR3 in amino acids: CASSPGGEQTQYF. The CDR3, as DNA: TGTGCCAGCAGCCCCGGAGGGGAACAGACCCAGTACTTC.

The chain is built from TRBV19 and TRBJ2-3; 10 positions match TRBD2. Germline V lookup: CDR1 LNHDA, CDR2 SQIVND (reference sequence). The V segment lost 3 bases and the J segment 4 bases; nucleotides outside the gene matches: 7. This CDR3 comprises 16 residues. The chain's CDR3 is CASSISGGASADTQYF. The CDR3 coding sequence is TGTGCCAGTAGTATCAGCGGGGGGGCCTCGGCAGATACGCAGTATTTT.

The chain uses TRBV19 and TRBJ2-1; the match to TRBD2 covers 13 bases. The CDR3 runs to 14 residues. V was clipped by 7 bases and J by 10 bases; unmatched bases: 7. Germline CDR1 is LNHDA and CDR2 is SQIVND (reference sequence). The CDR3 sequence: CASIPLAGGREQFF. CDR3 nucleotides: TGTGCCAGTATACCACTAGCGGGGGGGCGCGAGCAGTTCTTC. Using reference TRBV19 and TRBJ2-1 for the parts outside the CDR3, the full variable domain is DGGITQSPKYLFRKEGQNVTLSCEQNLNHDAMYWYRQDPGQGLRLIYYSQIVNDFQKGDIAEGYSVSREKKESFPLTVTSAQKNPTAFYLCASIPLAGGREQFFGPGTRLTVL.

V usage is TRBV5-8 and J usage is TRBJ1-2; the D gene is possibly TRBD1 (5 bases). CDR1 is SGHTS, CDR2 YDEGEE, per germline. V was cut by 5 bases and J by 4 bases, with 33 bases left in between. This CDR3 region has 20 residues. The CDR3 loop reads CASRPVGRQYLPVLTYGYTF. The CDR3 DNA reads as TGTGCCAGCAGACCTGTCGGGCGACAGTACCTCCCGGTATTAACCTATGGCTACACCTTC.